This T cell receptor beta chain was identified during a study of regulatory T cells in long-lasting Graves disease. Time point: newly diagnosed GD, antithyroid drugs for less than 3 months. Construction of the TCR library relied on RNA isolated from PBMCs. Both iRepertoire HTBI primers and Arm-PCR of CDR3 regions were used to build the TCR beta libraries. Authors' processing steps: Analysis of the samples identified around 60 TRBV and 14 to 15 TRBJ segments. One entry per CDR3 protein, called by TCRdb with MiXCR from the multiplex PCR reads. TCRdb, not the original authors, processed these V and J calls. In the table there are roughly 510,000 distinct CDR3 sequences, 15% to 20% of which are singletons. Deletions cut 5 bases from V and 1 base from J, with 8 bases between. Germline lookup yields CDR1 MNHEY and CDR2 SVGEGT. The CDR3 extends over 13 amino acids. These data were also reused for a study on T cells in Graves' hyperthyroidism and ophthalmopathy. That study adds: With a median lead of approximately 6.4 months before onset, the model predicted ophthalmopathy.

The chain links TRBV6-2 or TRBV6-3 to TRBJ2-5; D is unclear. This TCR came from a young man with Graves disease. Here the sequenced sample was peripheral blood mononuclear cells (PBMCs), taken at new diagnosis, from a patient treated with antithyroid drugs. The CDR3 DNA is TGTGCCAGCAGTCCAGTCACCCAAGAGACCCAGTACTTC. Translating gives CASSPVTQETQYF.